Detailed here is one T cell receptor (beta chain). Generated by immunoSEQ multiplex PCR, the TCRdb table keeps only in-frame clones and is missing some. Of roughly 53,000 clones in the sample, about nine tenths are singletons; the top ten hold about 8.6%. This sample is part of a study of blood T cell repertoires in COVID-19. V was shortened by 0 bases and J by 1 base, with 10 bases between the two germline ends. Germline V gene sequence: CDR1 LNHDA, CDR2 SQIVND (reference sequence). This CDR3 is built from 15 residues. The clonotype comes from a middle-aged woman with active COVID-19. The chain combines TRBV19 with TRBJ2-7, with a weak D call TRBD2 (6 bases). The sequenced sample was peripheral blood. DNA of the CDR3: TGTGCCAGTAGTATAGAAGGAGGGCAGTCCTACGAGCAGTACTTC. Its translation: CASSIEGGQSYEQYF.